This TCR beta chain was obtained from a study of early T cells in non-severe SARS-CoV-2 infection. The CDR3 is made up of 16 amino acids. The germline gives CDR1 MNHEY, CDR2 SVGAGI. V shed 2 bases, J shed 0 bases, and the junction held 5 bases outside the gene matches. This clonotype was seen a few times. Its antigen is unknown. Attachment of unique molecular identifiers was made to individual cDNA molecules. TCRdb processed the 5' RACE reads anew with MiXCR; each CDR3 protein has one entry. The table shows about 53,000 distinct CDR3 sequences, with roughly 12% occurring only once. Study-level points and caveats: Anti-spike CD8 responses were favored by VDJdb matching, which missed private and CD4 specificities.

The chain carries TRBV6-5 and TRBJ2-3; TRBD2 matches 7 bases. Sequenced here: whole blood, sampled at baseline. The receptor was derived from an adult who was a healthcare worker with PCR-confirmed SARS-CoV-2 infection or an uninfected control (not recorded which). In DNA, the CDR3 is TGTGCCAGCAGTTACAAAGGGGACTATAGCACAGATACGCAGTATTTT. Its translation: CASSYKGDYSTDTQYF.